Detailed here is one TCR beta chain. Its cognate antigen is unknown. Each patient experienced a relapse that followed autologous stem cell transplantation, and brentuximab vedotin exposure varied. Applied to thawed PBMCs, magnetic negative selection was the method used to isolate CD8+ T cells. Progressive disease, partial response or complete response was each patient's best response. This record belongs to a study of PD-1 blockade in classical Hodgkin lymphoma. The study's findings and limits: Whereas CD4+ TCR diversity had risen significantly by C4D1, CD8+ TCR diversity had not. It was reported that newly diagnosed patients had less baseline TCR diversity than healthy donors.

Some clones are missing from TCRdb's copy, which holds only in-frame ones; the method was immunoSEQ multiplex PCR. The data hold 25,000 to 30,000 clones, with around 88% observed a single time. The CDR3 is made up of 14 amino acids. Per germline, CDR1 GTSNPN and CDR2 SVGIG (reference sequence). Trimming took 0 bases from V and 5 from J, leaving 13 bases between them. The source was CD8+ T cells from blood, collected at baseline. The chain combines TRBV30 with TRBJ1-2; weak D call: TRBD1 (5 bases). This sequence was found in a human donor with classical Hodgkin lymphoma. CDR3 DNA sequence: TGTGCCTGGAGTGTAGGGGAGGCAGGGTATGGCTACACCTTC. Amino acids: CAWSVGEAGYGYTF.